The sample holds a few counts of the clone carrying this T cell receptor beta chain. Its specificity is unknown. V was shortened by 1 base and J by 4 bases, with 11 bases between the two germline ends. Germline values: CDR1 MGHDK, CDR2 SYGVNS. This CDR3 is built from 15 residues. Each CDR3 protein gets one entry after TCRdb re-called the reads with MiXCR. The sample carries about half a million distinct CDR3 sequences, approximately 40% recorded once. The data derive from a study of T cell repertoires in cytomegalovirus infection. Study in general: HLA-B-restricted CMV epitopes that are well studied, plus recently identified HLA-C-restricted ones, were used by the study. Indicated by public TCR beta signatures were CMV infection and matching HLA type.

Points from the study as a whole: Identification of carriers of CMV plus the relevant HLA was performed using cumulative public TCR beta family frequency. Ex vivo, HLA-C-restricted CMV-specific TCR beta clonotypes prevailed over the rest of the response.

This chain uses TRBV25-1 with TRBJ2-1; maybe TRBD2 (5 bases). The sample here was cultured PBMCs, taken from culture after CMV antigen stimulation. The TCR originated in a human donor in good health (CMV status not recorded). Some clones in this sample may be carry-over from other donors' samples. Here the CDR3 reads CASSESGTPYNEQFF. In DNA form, the CDR3 reads TGTGCCAGCAGTGAATCGGGAACCCCATACAATGAGCAGTTCTTC.